Listed here is a single T cell receptor beta chain. The CDR3 totals 14 residues. With 2 bases removed from V and 2 bases from J, the gap between germline ends came to 10 bases. The germline V gene has CDR1 KGHSH and CDR2 LQKENI. The data stem from a study of PD-L1 blockade in urothelial cancer. Study-wide context: Male sex and bladder-origin urothelial cancer characterized about 90% of the roughly 30 patients. Median T cell yield from blood was roughly 140,000.

Only in-frame clones appear in the TCRdb table, and some are missing; sequencing was by immunoSEQ multiplex PCR. The table has 45,000 to 65,000 clones, over 75% seen once. Material: PBMCs, obtained around atezolizumab (anti-PD-L1) treatment. This TCR was sampled from a man aged 35 to 55 with urothelial cancer. The J gene is TRBJ2-7, the V gene TRBV18, with D tentatively TRBD1 (5 bases). The CDR3 bases are TGTGCCAGCTCACCATTAACGGACACCTACGAGCAGTACTTC. As protein: CASSPLTDTYEQYF.